This T cell receptor beta chain was observed in a study of blood T cell repertoires in COVID-19. For the study at large: Donors in the United States, Italy and Spain gave samples during acute or convalescent COVID-19.

CDR1 and CDR2 from the germline V gene are LGHNA and YSLEER. The CDR3 totals 15 residues. V gave up 4 bases and J gave up 2 bases; unmatched junction bases: 5. Per the original data handling: By means of reference gene primer amplification, nucleated cell counts were estimated. The protocol was immunoSEQ multiplex PCR, while the TCRdb copy is restricted to in-frame clones and leaves out a portion. From that table come the V and J calls and clone size; the DNA was used to work out D and trimming. The sample records around 110,000 clones, about four fifths being singletons. The gene calls are TRBV4-3 and TRBJ2-3; 8 positions agree with TRBD2. The sequenced material came from peripheral blood. The sequence was collected from a human donor in a cohort sampled during active COVID-19. In nucleotides, the CDR3 is TGCGCCAGCAGCCGCCTACTAGCGGTCACAGATACGCAGTATTTT. This gives the protein CASSRLLAVTDTQYF.